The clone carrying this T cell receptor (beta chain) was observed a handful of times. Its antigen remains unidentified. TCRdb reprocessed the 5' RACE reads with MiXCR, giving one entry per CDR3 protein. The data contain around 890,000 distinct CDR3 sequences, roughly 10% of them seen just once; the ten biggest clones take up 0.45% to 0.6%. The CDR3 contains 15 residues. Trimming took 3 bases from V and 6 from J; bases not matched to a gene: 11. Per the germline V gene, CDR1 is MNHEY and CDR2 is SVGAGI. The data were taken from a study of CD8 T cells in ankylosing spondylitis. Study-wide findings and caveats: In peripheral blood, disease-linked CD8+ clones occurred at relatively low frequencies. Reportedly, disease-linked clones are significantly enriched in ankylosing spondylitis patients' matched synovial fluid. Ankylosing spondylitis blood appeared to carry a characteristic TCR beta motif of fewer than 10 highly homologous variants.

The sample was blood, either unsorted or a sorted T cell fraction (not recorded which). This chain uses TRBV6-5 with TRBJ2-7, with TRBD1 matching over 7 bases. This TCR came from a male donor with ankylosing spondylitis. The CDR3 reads CASSYIGDREGEQYF. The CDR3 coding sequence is TGTGCCAGCAGTTATATAGGTGACAGGGAAGGCGAGCAGTACTTC.